This T cell receptor (beta chain) emerged from a study of shared clonotypes between healthy human individuals. Notes on the study in general: In contrast to clonotypes shared by all four donors, non-shared clonotypes had lower generation probabilities.

On this clone itself: Its target is unknown. The identical CDR3 is also encoded by other nucleotide sequences in the sample.

Naive CD8 cells lacked CD45RO, underwent positive selection for CCR7 and left out terminally differentiated effector memory CD45RA+ cells. Every subset's genomic DNA went evenly onto several immunoSEQ plates. Sequenced by immunoSEQ multiplex PCR; TCRdb stores in-frame clones only, minus some. Here the sample spans more than 2 million clones, over 85% being singletons. This receptor was obtained from a man aged 18 to 30 in good health. Some clones in this sample may be carry-over from other donors' samples. What was sequenced was naive CD8+ T cells from PBMCs.

The CDR3 DNA sequence: TGTGCCAGCAGTTACTTTGGGGGTGGGTACGAGCAGTACTTC. Translating it yields CASSYFGGGYEQYF. The chain has TRBV6-5 and TRBJ2-7, with D perhaps assigned TRBD1 or TRBD2 (5 bases each). The CDR3 runs 14 residues. Trimming cost V 1 base and J 4 bases, with 11 bases left between them. Germline CDR1 is MNHEY and CDR2 is SVGAGI.